This section outlines one T cell receptor (beta chain) sequence together with its context. This sample was taken from a study of CD8 T cells in Susac syndrome. With random hexamers, roughly 0.5 to 1 ug RNA was reverse transcribed. Amplification of TCR beta CDR3 by immunoSEQ multiplex PCR spanned 54 Vbeta and 13 Jbeta. TCRdb re-called the immunoSEQ multiplex PCR reads through MiXCR, storing one row per CDR3 protein. The data show almost 450,000 distinct CDR3 sequences, 85% to 90% seen once. Per germline, CDR1 LNHNV and CDR2 YYDKDF (reference sequence). This CDR3 comprises 15 residues. V shed 3 bases, J shed 8 bases, and the junction held 6 bases outside the gene matches.

This sequence joins TRBV15 and TRBJ2-1; 11 bases map to TRBD2. Sequenced: CD8+ T cells from PBMCs. This clonotype was sampled from a human donor with multiple sclerosis. CDR3: CATSSSGGAIYEQFF. The CDR3 DNA follows: TGTGCCACCAGCAGTAGCGGGGGGGCCATCTATGAGCAGTTCTTC.